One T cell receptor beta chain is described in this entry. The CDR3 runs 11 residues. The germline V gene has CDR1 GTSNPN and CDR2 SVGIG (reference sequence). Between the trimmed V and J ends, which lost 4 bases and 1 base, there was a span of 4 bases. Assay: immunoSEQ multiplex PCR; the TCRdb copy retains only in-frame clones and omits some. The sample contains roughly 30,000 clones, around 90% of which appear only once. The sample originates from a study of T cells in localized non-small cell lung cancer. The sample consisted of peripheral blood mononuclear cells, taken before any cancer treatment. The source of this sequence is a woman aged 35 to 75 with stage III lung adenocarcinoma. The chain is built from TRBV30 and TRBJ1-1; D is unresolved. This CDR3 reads CAWNQNTEAFF. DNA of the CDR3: TGTGCCTGGAATCAGAACACTGAAGCTTTCTTT.